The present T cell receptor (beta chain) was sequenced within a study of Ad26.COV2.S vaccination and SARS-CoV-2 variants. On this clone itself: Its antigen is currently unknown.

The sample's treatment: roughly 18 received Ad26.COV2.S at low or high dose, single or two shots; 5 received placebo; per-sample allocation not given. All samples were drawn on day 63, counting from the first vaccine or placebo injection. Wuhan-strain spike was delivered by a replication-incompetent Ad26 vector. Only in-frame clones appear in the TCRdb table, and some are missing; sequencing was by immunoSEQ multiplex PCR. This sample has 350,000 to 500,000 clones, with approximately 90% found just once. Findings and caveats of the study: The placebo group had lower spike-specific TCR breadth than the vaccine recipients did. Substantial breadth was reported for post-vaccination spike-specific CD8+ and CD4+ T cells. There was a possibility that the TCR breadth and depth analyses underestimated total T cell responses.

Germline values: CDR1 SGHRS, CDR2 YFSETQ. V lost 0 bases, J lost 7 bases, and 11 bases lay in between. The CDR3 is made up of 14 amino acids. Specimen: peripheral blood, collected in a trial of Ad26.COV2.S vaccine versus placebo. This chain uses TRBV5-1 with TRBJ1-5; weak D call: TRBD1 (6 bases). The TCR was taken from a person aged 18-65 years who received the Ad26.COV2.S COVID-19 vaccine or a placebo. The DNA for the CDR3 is TGCGCCAGCAGCTTGGGGAGGGGGTCCCAGCCCCAGCATTTT. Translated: CASSLGRGSQPQHF.